Sequencing of this TCR beta chain was carried out in a study of control samples from healthy donors and cancer patients. Repertoires were generated with immunoSEQ multiplex PCR, while TCRdb's copy carries only in-frame clones and drops some. The sample has tens of thousands of clones, 80% to 95% seen once. The V gene's germline CDR1 is SGHRS and CDR2 YFSETQ. V shed 0 bases, J shed 0 bases, and the junction held 6 bases outside the gene matches. The CDR3 runs to 17 residues. This clone was detected only once. Other nucleotide sequences in the sample specify the same CDR3. Material: blood. This receptor was obtained from a woman aged 25 to 45 in good health. The chain is built from TRBV5-1 and TRBJ2-1; 7 positions match TRBD2. DNA of the CDR3: TGCGCCAGCAGCTTGGAGGCTAGCGGTAGCTCCTACAATGAGCAGTTCTTC. Translating gives CASSLEASGSSYNEQFF.